Sequencing of this T cell receptor beta chain was carried out in a study of human T cells and chemical hapten exposure. Overall study context: Doses of diphenylcyclopropenone went to the patients' scalps weekly throughout the approximately 25-week study. The patients, most of them female, presented with alopecia areata, totalis or universalis. TCR yields differed between samples (mainly from small differences in pooled library volume).

V trimming: 5 bases; J trimming: 7 bases; junction bases outside the gene matches: 11. This CDR3 region has 16 residues. Looked up from germline, CDR1 is SGHRS and CDR2 is YFSETQ. In the library, unique molecular identifiers were attached to individual cDNA molecules. TCRdb re-called the RACE reads with MiXCR, one entry per CDR3 protein. In the table there are tens of thousands of distinct CDR3 sequences, 8% to 10% of which are singletons. As to time point: pre-sensitization, week 0. Regarding treatment: therapeutic diphenylcyclopropenone sensitization with weekly scalp DPC. The chain joins TRBV5-1 to TRBJ2-3; TRBD2 matches 12 bases. The clonotype comes from a woman aged 40 to 49 with alopecia areata. Some clones in this sample may be carry-over from other donors' samples. Sequencing used whole blood, obtained in connection with sensitization to the hapten diphenylcyclopropenone (DPC). The CDR3 loop reads CASSPHLAGGQNTQYF. CDR3 coding DNA: TGCGCCAGCAGTCCCCACCTAGCGGGGGGGCAAAATACGCAGTATTTT.